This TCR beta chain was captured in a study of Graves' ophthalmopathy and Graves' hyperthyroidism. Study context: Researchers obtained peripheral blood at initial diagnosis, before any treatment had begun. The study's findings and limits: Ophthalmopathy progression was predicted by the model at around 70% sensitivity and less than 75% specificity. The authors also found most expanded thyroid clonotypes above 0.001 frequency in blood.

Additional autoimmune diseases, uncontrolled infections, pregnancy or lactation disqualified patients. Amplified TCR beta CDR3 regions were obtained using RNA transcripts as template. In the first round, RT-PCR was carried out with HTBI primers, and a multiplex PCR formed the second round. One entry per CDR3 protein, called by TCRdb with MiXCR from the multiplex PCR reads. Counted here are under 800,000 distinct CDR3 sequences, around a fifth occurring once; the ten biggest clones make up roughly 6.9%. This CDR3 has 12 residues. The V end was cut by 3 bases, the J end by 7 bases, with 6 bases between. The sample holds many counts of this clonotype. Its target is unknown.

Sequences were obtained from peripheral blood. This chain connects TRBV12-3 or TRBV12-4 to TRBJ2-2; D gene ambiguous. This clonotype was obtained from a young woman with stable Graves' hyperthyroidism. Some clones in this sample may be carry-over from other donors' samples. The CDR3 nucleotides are TGTGCCAGCAGTTTCGGTGGCGGGGAGCTGTTTTTT. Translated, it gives CASSFGGGELFF.